The 29 T cell receptor beta chains given below trace back to one sample, sequenced in a study of blood T cell repertoires in COVID-19. Clones were read by immunoSEQ multiplex PCR, and TCRdb kept only the in-frame ones, dropping some. The table has approximately 670,000 clones, just under 90% seen once. The sequenced sample was peripheral blood. These TCRs come from a woman in her late teens or twenties with acute or convalescent COVID-19.

This clone came up once. The rearrangement uses TRBV4-3 and TRBJ1-6, with D unresolved. This CDR3 has 15 amino acids. Trimming shortened V by 0 bases and J by 9 bases, and 12 bases separated the two germline ends. Germline CDR1 reads LGHNA; CDR2 reads YSLEER. CDR3 nucleotides: TGCGCCAGCAGCCAAGAAGGAGGTTGGGGTTCACCCCTCCACTTT. Translation gives CASSQEGGWGSPLHF.

The chain employs TRBV2 and TRBJ1-3; the match to TRBD1 covers 7 bases. The CDR3 loop spans 16 amino acids. Trimming removed 2 bases from V and 3 bases from J; junction bases left unmatched: 7. Germline assignment: CDR1 SNHLY and CDR2 FYNNEI. CDR3 in amino acids: CASSESQGVRGNTIYF. Written as DNA, the CDR3 is TGTGCCAGCAGTGAATCGCAGGGGGTACGTGGAAACACCATATATTTT.

The gene calls are TRBV4-2 and TRBJ1-2; TRBD1 matches at 9 bases. The CDR3 extends over 15 amino acids. V lost 1 base, J lost 6 bases, and 6 bases stayed unmatched. CDR1 is LGHNA and CDR2 is YNFKEQ in the germline V gene. The CDR3 DNA is TGTGCCAGCAGCCAAGGGGACAGGGTCTCAAATGGCTACACCTTC. Encoded protein: CASSQGDRVSNGYTF.

This chain connects TRBV5-1 to TRBJ1-6; D is unresolved. The CDR3 runs 16 residues. CDR1 is SGHRS, CDR2 YFSETQ, per germline. Trimming cost V 4 bases and J 9 bases, with 20 bases left between them. This CDR3 reads CASSLATPNPGSPLHF. The DNA of the CDR3 is TGCGCCAGCAGCCTGGCGACCCCTAACCCGGGTTCACCCCTCCACTTT. Supplemented by reference TRBV5-1 and TRBJ1-6, the full variable domain reads KAGVTQTPRYLIKTRGQQVTLSCSPISGHRSVSWYQQTPGQGLQFLFEYFSETQRNKGNFPGRFSGRQFSNSRSEMNVSTLELGDSALYLCASSLATPNPGSPLHFGNGTRLTVT.

The chain is built from TRBV5-1 and TRBJ1-2; no clear D gene. V was clipped by 0 bases and J by 1 base, with 4 bases between them. The CDR3 runs 13 residues. The germline V gene has CDR1 SGHRS and CDR2 YFSETQ. CDR3: CASSLGLNYGYTF. DNA of the CDR3: TGCGCCAGCAGCTTGGGACTTAACTATGGCTACACCTTC. The full variable domain, rest sourced from reference TRBV5-1 and TRBJ1-2, is KAGVTQTPRYLIKTRGQQVTLSCSPISGHRSVSWYQQTPGQGLQFLFEYFSETQRNKGNFPGRFSGRQFSNSRSEMNVSTLELGDSALYLCASSLGLNYGYTFGSGTRLTVV.

V is TRBV5-5 and J is TRBJ1-2; weak D call: TRBD1 (6 bases). V was shortened by 5 bases and J by 4 bases, with 12 bases between the two germline ends. Germline-derived CDR1 and CDR2 are SGHKS and YYEKEE (reference sequence). This CDR3 region has 13 residues. The CDR3 region is CASRVGGSYGYTF. CDR3 DNA: TGTGCCAGCAGGGTTGGGGGCAGCTATGGCTACACCTTC.

The chain joins TRBV9 to TRBJ1-5; 9 bases fit TRBD1. The trim removed 2 bases at V and 4 bases at J, leaving 10 bases unmatched. This CDR3 region has 17 residues. From germline, CDR1 is SGDLS and CDR2 YYNGEE. CDR3 coding DNA: TGTGCCAGCAGCGTTACCATCCGGGACAGGGATAATCAGCCCCAGCATTTT. It codes for CASSVTIRDRDNQPQHF.

The J gene is TRBJ2-7, the V gene TRBV7-9; 14 nucleotides agree with TRBD2. CDR1 is SEHNR, CDR2 FQNEAQ, per germline (reference sequence). V gave up 5 bases and J gave up 3 bases; unmatched junction bases: 9. CDR3 length: 17 residues. CDR3 region: CASSPGLAGATYYEQYF. The CDR3 DNA sequence: TGTGCCAGCAGCCCGGGACTAGCGGGGGCCACATACTACGAGCAGTACTTC.

The rearrangement links TRBV19 to TRBJ1-2, with D possibly TRBD1 on 6 matching bases. Germline-derived CDR1 and CDR2 are LNHDA and SQIVND (reference sequence). This CDR3 is built from 15 residues. Trimming pared 5 bases from V and 0 bases from J, leaving 13 bases between. The CDR3 nucleotides read TGTGCCAGTAGTCTCGGACAGCTACCTAACTATGGCTACACCTTC. Amino acids: CASSLGQLPNYGYTF. The full variable domain, in which reference TRBV19 and TRBJ1-2 provide the parts outside the CDR3, is DGGITQSPKYLFRKEGQNVTLSCEQNLNHDAMYWYRQDPGQGLRLIYYSQIVNDFQKGDIAEGYSVSREKKESFPLTVTSAQKNPTAFYLCASSLGQLPNYGYTFGSGTRLTVV.

V is TRBV19 and J is TRBJ1-5; unclear D gene. CDR3 length: 14 amino acids. The V gene lost 0 bases and the J gene lost 6 bases, with 9 bases spanning the gap. Germline-derived CDR1 and CDR2 are LNHDA and SQIVND (reference sequence). Written as DNA, the CDR3 is TGTGCCAGTAGTATAGATAGGGCGGGTCAGCCCCAGCATTTT. This codes for CASSIDRAGQPQHF.

This clone came up a few times. The chain recombines TRBV6-2 or TRBV6-3 with TRBJ1-5; 10 bases match TRBD1. The CDR3 has 14 residues. CDR1 MNHEY and CDR2 SVGEGT come from the germline V gene. V lost 5 bases and J lost 6; bases outside the gene matches: 4. The CDR3 nucleotides are TGTGCCAGCAGTCCCGGGACAGGGGTTCAGCCCCAGCATTTT. It encodes CASSPGTGVQPQHF.

The V and J genes are TRBV13 and TRBJ2-7, with D uncertain. The germline gives CDR1 PRHDT, CDR2 FYEKMQ (reference sequence). This CDR3 is 13 amino acids long. The V end lost 2 bases, the J end lost 3 bases, and 8 bases lay between the germline ends. The CDR3 loop is CASSLLPSYEQYF. DNA of the CDR3: TGTGCCAGCAGCTTATTGCCGAGCTACGAGCAGTACTTC.

The chain has TRBV29-1 and TRBJ2-1; no firm D call. Deletions cut 4 bases from V and 3 bases from J, with 13 bases between. The CDR3 spans 14 residues. CDR1 SQVTM and CDR2 ANQGSEA come from the germline V gene. The CDR3 sequence is CSVVPRRYYNEQFF. CDR3 nucleotides: TGCAGCGTTGTCCCACGGCGGTACTACAATGAGCAGTTCTTC.

V gene TRBV7-2 combines with J gene TRBJ1-1; TRBD1 is a possible D gene (6 bases). Germline V gene lookup returns CDR1 SGHTA and CDR2 FQGNSA. CDR3 size: 17 residues. Trimming cost V 5 bases and J 1 base, with 20 bases left between them. Here the CDR3 reads CASSPLARTVKNTEAFF. The DNA of the CDR3 is TGTGCCAGCAGCCCCCTAGCTCGGACAGTGAAGAACACTGAAGCTTTCTTT.

In this sample, this clone turned up once. This chain connects TRBV21-1 to TRBJ1-3; TRBD1 is taken as the D call from the table, unchecked against the DNA. TRBV21-1 constitutes a pseudogene. The CDR3 contains 16 residues. The CDR3 sequence: CASSKSNRGFGNTIYF. For the CDR3, the DNA is TGTGCCAGCAGCAAAAGCAACAGGGGCTTCGGAAACACCATATATTTT.

The chain links TRBV5-4 to TRBJ2-5; no clear D. CDR3 length: 12 amino acids. Deletions cut 4 bases from V and 5 bases from J, with 9 bases between. The germline CDR1 and CDR2 sequences are SGHNT and YYREEE (reference sequence). The CDR3 loop is CASSPAGETQYF. In DNA, the CDR3 is TGTGCCAGCAGCCCCGCCGGGGAGACCCAGTACTTC.

This rearrangement joins TRBV6-5 to TRBJ2-1; 7 nucleotides line up with TRBD2. The CDR3 sequence is 14 residues long. J gave up 4 bases and V 8 bases, and 8 bases lay outside the gene matches. Germline-derived CDR1 and CDR2 are MNHEY and SVGAGI. CDR3 in amino acids: CASRTGGGYNEQFF. CDR3 DNA sequence: TGTGCCAGCCGCACGGGGGGTGGGTACAATGAGCAGTTCTTC.

The chain combines TRBV30 with TRBJ1-1; 9 bases align to TRBD1. There are 14 residues in the CDR3. Trimming took 5 bases from V and 1 from J; bases not matched to a gene: 5. The germline CDR1 and CDR2 sequences are GTSNPN and SVGIG (reference sequence). CDR3 loop: CAWGQGRENTEAFF. As DNA, the CDR3 is TGTGCCTGGGGACAGGGGAGAGAGAACACTGAAGCTTTCTTT. The full variable domain, completed using reference TRBV30 and TRBJ1-1, is SQTIHQWPATLVQPVGSPLSLECTVEGTSNPNLYWYRQAAGRGLQLLFYSVGIGQISSEVPQNLSASRPQDRQFILSSKKLLLSDSGFYLCAWGQGRENTEAFFGQGTRLTVV.

The chain is built from TRBV6-2 or TRBV6-3 and TRBJ2-3; TRBD2 might be the D (6 bases). CDR1 and CDR2 from the germline V gene are MNHEY and SVGEGT. The CDR3 sequence is 16 residues long. The V end lost 2 bases, the J end lost 5 bases, and 17 bases lay between the germline ends. The CDR3 loop reads CASSYAGSAKGDTQYF. CDR3 nucleotide sequence: TGTGCCAGCAGTTACGCGGGGTCCGCCAAGGGAGATACGCAGTATTTT.

The chain uses TRBV7-3 and TRBJ2-3, with 8 bases fitting TRBD2. CDR3 length: 15 residues. Germline assignment: CDR1 SGHTA and CDR2 FQGTGA. Germline trimming cut 5 bases from V and 3 bases from J; bases unmatched to any gene: 7. The CDR3 loop is CASSQLGGGTDTQYF. The CDR3 DNA reads as TGTGCCAGCAGCCAGCTTGGCGGGGGGACAGATACGCAGTATTTT.

The J gene is TRBJ2-1, the V gene TRBV7-6, with 11 bases aligning to TRBD2. V lost 8 bases, J lost 5 bases, and 8 bases stayed unmatched. This CDR3 contains 15 residues. In germline, CDR1 is SGHVS, CDR2 FNYEAQ. The CDR3 DNA reads as TGTGCCAGCGGGCTTAGCGGGGGGGCGGACAATGAGCAGTTCTTC. The encoded protein is CASGLSGGADNEQFF.

This chain links TRBV4-1 with TRBJ2-7, with 8 bases matching TRBD1. Trimming took 0 bases from V and 2 from J; bases not matched to a gene: 12. CDR3 length: 18 amino acids. CDR1 is MGHRA, CDR2 YSYEKL, per germline. As DNA, the CDR3 is TGCGCCAGCAGCCAAGAGGGCGGACAGGGCCGACAAACCTACGAGCAGTACTTC. Translation: CASSQEGGQGRQTYEQYF.

The rearrangement joins TRBV29-1 to TRBJ1-1, with TRBD1 identical over 7 bases. The germline V gene encodes CDR1 SQVTM and CDR2 ANQGSEA. The CDR3 runs 16 residues. V dropped 0 bases and J dropped 3; count of bases not matched to a gene: 10. The CDR3 reads CSVEEVDRARDTEAFF. CDR3 sequence (DNA): TGCAGCGTTGAAGAAGTCGACAGGGCCAGGGACACTGAAGCTTTCTTT. The full variable domain, with the rest looked up from reference TRBV29-1 and TRBJ1-1, is SAVISQKPSRDICQRGTSLTIQCQVDSQVTMMFWYRQQPGQSLTLIATANQGSEATYESGFVIDKFPISRPNLTFSTLTVSNMSPEDSSIYLCSVEEVDRARDTEAFFGQGTRLTVV.

This chain links TRBV12-5 with TRBJ2-3, with D unclear. The CDR3 loop spans 14 amino acids. Germline CDR1 is LGHNT and CDR2 is FRNRAP. The ends were cut back, 5 bases at V and 5 bases at J, with 14 bases in the middle. CDR3 amino acids: CASGPPEPRDTQYF. The CDR3 nucleotides are TGTGCTAGTGGTCCGCCGGAGCCCAGAGATACGCAGTATTTT.

This clone was observed once. The rearrangement uses TRBV3-1 (or the pseudogene TRBV3-2) and TRBJ2-3; 8 positions agree with TRBD2. Trimming removed 4 bases from V and 3 bases from J; junction bases left unmatched: 6. In germline, CDR1 is LGHDT, CDR2 YNNKEL (reference sequence). The CDR3 runs to 15 residues. CDR3 sequence reads: CASSLGGAVTDTQYF. The CDR3 DNA reads TGTGCCAGCAGCCTCGGGGGGGCGGTTACAGATACGCAGTATTTT.

V gene TRBV6-2 or TRBV6-3 combines with J gene TRBJ1-5; 8 bases match TRBD1. From germline, CDR1 is MNHEY and CDR2 SVGEGT. There are 16 residues in the CDR3. Unmatched junction bases numbered 3, after V lost 0 bases and J lost 2 bases. Written as DNA, the CDR3 is TGTGCCAGCAGTTACTCGGACAGGGTAGGCAATCAGCCCCAGCATTTT. Its translation is CASSYSDRVGNQPQHF.

The sample holds one count of this clone. The rearrangement links TRBV12-1 to TRBJ2-7; TRBD1 is the table's D call, not checked against the DNA. TRBV12-1 is a known pseudogene. The CDR3 covers 15 residues. The CDR3 is CASSAPRDSSYEQYF. The CDR3 DNA reads as TGTGCCAGCAGCGCGCCCCGGGACAGCTCCTACGAGCAGTACTTC.

The chain recombines TRBV3-1 (or the pseudogene TRBV3-2) with TRBJ2-7, with no clear D. The CDR3 spans 15 residues. V shed 3 bases and J shed 2 bases, with 14 bases lying between them. The germline gives CDR1 LGHDT, CDR2 YNNKEL (reference sequence). CDR3 loop: CASSQEPRGPYEQYF. The CDR3 DNA reads TGTGCCAGCAGCCAGGAACCCAGAGGCCCCTACGAGCAGTACTTC.

CDR3 coding DNA: TGTGCCAGCAGCTATGGACTTCCAACTGAAGCTTTCTTT. Translating gives CASSYGLPTEAFF. V is TRBV7-3 and J is TRBJ1-1; D remains unclear. CDR1 is SGHTA, CDR2 FQGTGA, per germline. The CDR3 totals 13 residues. V was cut by 4 bases and J by 5 bases, with 11 bases left in between.